This TCR beta chain derives from a study of CD8 T cells in Susac syndrome. Trimming at V came to 8 bases and at J to 6 bases, leaving 12 bases not matched to a gene. The CDR3 runs 14 residues. Germline assignment: CDR1 SQVTM and CDR2 ANQGSEA. After extraction with the RNeasy kit, 0.5 to 1 ug of the RNA was reverse transcribed using random hexamers. An immunoSEQ multiplex PCR amplified TCR beta CDR3 over 54 Vbeta and 13 Jbeta. TCRdb fed the immunoSEQ multiplex PCR reads into MiXCR, producing one record per CDR3 protein. The sample includes 150,000 to 200,000 distinct CDR3 sequences, just over 90% of them seen just once.

This chain connects TRBV29-1 to TRBJ2-1, with TRBD2 matching over 8 bases. Sequenced material: CD4+ T cells from PBMCs. This clonotype was sampled from a human donor in good health. The CDR3 region has the DNA TGCAGCATTAAAGGGGGTAGCGGGACCAATGAGCAGTTCTTC. Encoded protein: CSIKGGSGTNEQFF.